The 26 T cell receptor beta chains listed next were all sequenced from one sample in a study of T cell responses to AZD1222 COVID-19 vaccine. Method: immunoSEQ multiplex PCR; TCRdb's copy keeps in-frame clones and lacks some. This sample has approximately 150,000 clones, with approximately 90% found just once. The sample consisted of peripheral blood, taken on day 0 of AZD1222 vaccination. All receptors come from an adult in good health.

J is TRBJ1-1 and V is TRBV7-9; D gene ambiguous. This CDR3 is built from 14 residues. CDR1 is SEHNR, CDR2 FQNEAQ, per germline (reference sequence). V shed 4 bases and J shed 4 bases, with 13 bases lying between them. The DNA for the CDR3 is TGTGCCAGCAGCTCTCCAGCGGAGGGCACTGAAGCTTTCTTT. This encodes CASSSPAEGTEAFF. Based on the CDR3 plus reference TRBV7-9 and TRBJ1-1, the full variable domain is DTGVSQNPRHKITKRGQNVTFRCDPISEHNRLYWYRQTLGQGPEFLTYFQNEAQLEKSRLLSDRFSAERPKGSFSTLEIQRTEQGDSAMYLCASSSPAEGTEAFFGQGTRLTVV.

The table lists this clone with a few counts. The chain recombines TRBV4-1 with TRBJ1-1; no firm D call. V was cut by 0 bases and J by 1 base, with 15 bases left in between. CDR3 length: 17 residues. The germline gives CDR1 MGHRA, CDR2 YSYEKL. CDR3 DNA: TGCGCCAGCAGCCAAGAGCAGAATGTGAATCCGAACACTGAAGCTTTCTTT. The encoded protein is CASSQEQNVNPNTEAFF.

The chain links TRBV3-1 (or the pseudogene TRBV3-2) to TRBJ2-1; TRBD1 is a possible D gene (5 bases). This CDR3 comprises 14 residues. Germline V CDR1 and CDR2: LGHDT, YNNKEL (reference sequence). Trimming removed 3 bases at V and 4 bases at J, with 10 bases between. CDR3 bases: TGTGCCAGCAGCCATTACGACAGTTACAATGAGCAGTTCTTC. Translation gives CASSHYDSYNEQFF.

Remarks on this clone: The identical CDR3 is also encoded by other nucleotide sequences in the sample. V and J are TRBV6-5 and TRBJ1-2; D is unresolved. Trimming cost V 2 bases and J 5 bases, with 3 bases left between them. CDR1 and CDR2 from the germline V gene are MNHEY and SVGAGI. CDR3 length: 11 residues. The CDR3 bases are TGTGCCAGCAGTTACGGATATGGCTACACCTTC. Its protein product is CASSYGYGYTF.

This chain links TRBV30 with TRBJ1-2, with TRBD1 matching over 11 bases. CDR1 is GTSNPN, CDR2 SVGIG, per germline (reference sequence). There are 13 residues in the CDR3. V was pared by 8 bases and J by 4 bases, with 6 bases of the junction left unmatched. CDR3 region: CAQRTGGAYGYTF. The CDR3 nucleotides read TGTGCCCAGCGGACAGGGGGCGCCTATGGCTACACCTTC.

The V call is TRBV7-6, the J call TRBJ2-7, with TRBD1 matching 8 bases. Germline trimming cut 3 bases from V and 0 bases from J; bases unmatched to any gene: 7. The CDR3 covers 16 residues. Germline CDR1 and CDR2: SGHVS and FNYEAQ. In nucleotides, the CDR3 is TGTGCCAGCAGCTTTGCGAGACAGGGGACCTCCTACGAGCAGTACTTC. As protein: CASSFARQGTSYEQYF.

The J gene is TRBJ1-2, the V gene TRBV19; no reliable D call. Trimming left V 6 bases short and J 5 bases short, with 13 bases between. Germline V gene data show CDR1 as LNHDA and CDR2 as SQIVND (reference sequence). The CDR3 is 13 amino acids. The chain's CDR3 is CASRPGIEYGYTF. CDR3 bases: TGTGCCAGTAGGCCGGGTATTGAGTATGGCTACACCTTC.

This chain uses TRBV28 with TRBJ1-2, with unresolved D. This CDR3 has 12 residues. The germline CDR1 and CDR2 sequences are MDHEN and SYDVKM. Trimming stripped 3 bases from V and 8 bases from J, with 10 bases between. The CDR3 sequence: CASSLPKVGYTF. CDR3 coding DNA: TGTGCCAGCAGTTTGCCCAAGGTAGGCTACACCTTC.

V usage is TRBV5-1 and J usage is TRBJ2-3; 11 bases map to TRBD2. Germline CDR1 SGHRS, CDR2 YFSETQ. Trimming took 2 bases from V and 6 from J; bases not matched to a gene: 8. This CDR3 region has 16 residues. Here the CDR3 DNA reads TGCGCCAGCAGCTTCGGGACTAGCGGTGCGGGGGATACGCAGTATTTT. Protein sequence: CASSFGTSGAGDTQYF. The full variable domain, with the rest looked up from reference TRBV5-1 and TRBJ2-3, is KAGVTQTPRYLIKTRGQQVTLSCSPISGHRSVSWYQQTPGQGLQFLFEYFSETQRNKGNFPGRFSGRQFSNSRSEMNVSTLELGDSALYLCASSFGTSGAGDTQYFGPGTRLTVL.

The rearrangement uses TRBV6-4 and TRBJ1-1; no definite D call. With 3 bases removed from V and 12 bases from J, the gap between germline ends came to 17 bases. The CDR3 covers 13 residues. Germline lookup yields CDR1 MRHNA and CDR2 SNTAGT. This CDR3 is CASSDGAGLGTFF. CDR3 nucleotide sequence: TGTGCCAGCAGTGATGGAGCGGGCCTGGGGACTTTCTTT.

The rearrangement joins TRBV27 to TRBJ2-7; 7 bases are shared with TRBD1. From germline, CDR1 is MNHEY and CDR2 SMNVEV (reference sequence). J gave up 4 bases and V 5 bases, and 8 bases lay outside the gene matches. The CDR3 consists of 14 residues. CDR3 bases: TGTGCCAGCAGTATTAGGACAGGATTGTACGAGCAGTACTTC. Translating it yields CASSIRTGLYEQYF.

The chain couples TRBV7-3 to TRBJ1-6; D remains ambiguous. The V and J ends lost 3 bases and 7 bases respectively, with 10 bases between them. Per germline, CDR1 SGHTA and CDR2 FQGTGA. The CDR3 extends over 14 amino acids. CDR3: CASSLGSPNSPLHF. The CDR3 DNA follows: TGTGCCAGCAGCTTGGGCAGTCCGAATTCACCCCTCCACTTT.

The chain joins TRBV6-5 to TRBJ1-2; no clear D. This CDR3 spans 13 amino acids. From germline, CDR1 is MNHEY and CDR2 SVGAGI. V lost 6 bases and J 8 bases, leaving 16 bases between the germline ends. The CDR3 DNA is TGTGCCAGCAGCCTCCAAGCCGGAGGAGGCTACACCTTC. Translation: CASSLQAGGGYTF.

The chain carries TRBV3-1 (or the pseudogene TRBV3-2) and TRBJ2-2, with D possibly being TRBD1 (7 bases). This CDR3 region has 17 residues. Germline V gives CDR1 LGHDT, CDR2 YNNKEL (reference sequence). The V end was cut by 0 bases, the J end by 5 bases, with 16 bases between. The CDR3 reads CASSQDPLAGGTGELFF. DNA of the CDR3: TGTGCCAGCAGCCAAGACCCATTAGCAGGGGGGACCGGGGAGCTGTTTTTT.

The V gene is TRBV24-1, the J gene TRBJ1-4; 7 bases align to TRBD1. Trimming took 3 bases from V and 7 from J; bases not matched to a gene: 4. This CDR3 region has 14 residues. CDR1 is KGHDR and CDR2 is SFDVKD in the germline V gene. The chain's CDR3 is CATSDATGSEKLFF. DNA for the CDR3: TGTGCCACCAGTGATGCGACAGGGAGTGAAAAACTGTTTTTT.

The V call is TRBV7-9, the J call TRBJ2-7; D call uncertain. Germline assignment: CDR1 SEHNR and CDR2 FQNEAQ (reference sequence). CDR3 length: 14 amino acids. Trimming cost V 1 base and J 4 bases, with 11 bases left between them. This CDR3 is CASSLGTLLYEQYF. The CDR3 DNA is TGTGCCAGCAGCTTAGGGACCCTTCTGTACGAGCAGTACTTC. Full variable domain (rest looked up from reference TRBV7-9 and TRBJ2-7): DTGVSQNPRHKITKRGQNVTFRCDPISEHNRLYWYRQTLGQGPEFLTYFQNEAQLEKSRLLSDRFSAERPKGSFSTLEIQRTEQGDSAMYLCASSLGTLLYEQYFGPGTRLTVT.

The sample holds one count of this clone. The chain carries TRBV5-1 and TRBJ1-1; 7 positions agree with TRBD1. The germline CDR1 and CDR2 sequences are SGHRS and YFSETQ. Trimming cost V 5 bases and J 0 bases; bases outside gene matches: 4. This CDR3 comprises 14 residues. The CDR3 DNA reads as TGCGCCAGCAGGCAACAGGGGTTGAACACTGAAGCTTTCTTT. Amino acids: CASRQQGLNTEAFF.

V is TRBV6-5 and J is TRBJ1-1; possibly TRBD1 for D (5 bases). V lost 11 bases to trimming and J lost 0 bases, with 7 bases between them. Germline CDR1 and CDR2: MNHEY and SVGAGI. The CDR3 runs to 11 residues. The CDR3 reads CAGGVNTEAFF. CDR3 coding DNA: TGTGCCGGAGGGGTGAACACTGAAGCTTTCTTT.

The V gene is TRBV19, the J gene TRBJ1-5; possibly TRBD1 for D (5 bases). Germline V gene data show CDR1 as LNHDA and CDR2 as SQIVND (reference sequence). The CDR3 has 13 residues. Trimming took off 4 bases at V and 7 bases at J, with 11 bases between the two ends. The chain's CDR3 is CASSTLGEQPQHF. The DNA of the CDR3 is TGTGCCAGTAGTACCCTGGGGGAACAGCCCCAGCATTTT.

This clone was recorded a few times. V usage is TRBV2 and J usage is TRBJ1-2; 7 positions agree with TRBD1. V dropped 2 bases and J dropped 5; count of bases not matched to a gene: 5. Per the germline V gene, CDR1 is SNHLY and CDR2 is FYNNEI. The CDR3 contains 14 residues. CDR3 region: CASSEWDSKYGYTF. The CDR3 DNA reads TGTGCCAGCAGTGAATGGGACAGCAAATATGGCTACACCTTC.

V usage is TRBV11-3 and J usage is TRBJ2-1, with TRBD1 matching 7 bases. This CDR3 comprises 14 residues. With V trimmed by 5 bases and J by 10 bases, 11 bases remained unmatched. From germline, CDR1 is SGHNT and CDR2 YENEEA. The CDR3 DNA is TGTGCCAGCAGCCTCACAGGGGCCGCCGGGGAGCAGTTCTTC. It codes for CASSLTGAAGEQFF. The whole variable domain, remainder taken from reference TRBV11-3 and TRBJ2-1, is EAGVVQSPRYKIIEKKQPVAFWCNPISGHNTLYWYLQNLGQGPELLIRYENEEAVDDSQLPKDRFSAERLKGVDSTLKIQPAELGDSAVYLCASSLTGAAGEQFFGPGTRLTVL.

V usage is TRBV6-5 and J usage is TRBJ1-2, with 7 bases identical to TRBD1. Trimming cost V 5 bases and J 6 bases; bases outside gene matches: 9. The CDR3 covers 14 residues. Looked up from germline, CDR1 is MNHEY and CDR2 is SVGAGI. DNA of the CDR3: TGTGCCAGCAGTAGGGGGCCCGAATTTGATGGCTACACCTTC. Translated: CASSRGPEFDGYTF.

The rearrangement joins TRBV30 to TRBJ1-3; D is possibly TRBD1 (5 bases). V lost 8 bases to trimming and J lost 1 base, with 15 bases between them. The CDR3 extends over 14 amino acids. The germline V gene has CDR1 GTSNPN and CDR2 SVGIG (reference sequence). DNA of the CDR3: TGTGCCCGGGACTCGGGGCAATCTGGAAACACCATATATTTT. Its translation is CARDSGQSGNTIYF.

In DNA form, the CDR3 reads TGTGCCAGCAGCGAAAGACAGGGGGAGAACACCATATATTTT. Translating it yields CASSERQGENTIYF. The V gene is TRBV9, the J gene TRBJ1-3; 9 nucleotides line up with TRBD1. The CDR3 contains 14 residues. Trimming at V came to 3 bases and at J to 7 bases, leaving 5 bases not matched to a gene. In germline, CDR1 is SGDLS, CDR2 YYNGEE.

This clone was observed once. This chain uses TRBV5-4 with TRBJ2-1, with unresolved D. V was shortened by 0 bases and J by 6 bases, with 10 bases between the two germline ends. The CDR3 loop spans 14 amino acids. Germline CDR1 SGHNT, CDR2 YYREEE (reference sequence). DNA for the CDR3: TGTGCCAGCAGCTTGGATGCTGGGCCCAATGAGCAGTTCTTC. This sequence encodes CASSLDAGPNEQFF.

The J gene is TRBJ2-4, the V gene TRBV5-5, with D hard to call. This CDR3 is 15 amino acids long. V lost 0 bases to trimming and J lost 8 bases, with 15 bases between them. Germline V gene lookup returns CDR1 SGHKS and CDR2 YYEKEE (reference sequence). DNA of the CDR3: TGTGCCAGCAGCTTGGACTGGACGGTTAAGGACATTCAGTACTTC. Amino acids: CASSLDWTVKDIQYF.